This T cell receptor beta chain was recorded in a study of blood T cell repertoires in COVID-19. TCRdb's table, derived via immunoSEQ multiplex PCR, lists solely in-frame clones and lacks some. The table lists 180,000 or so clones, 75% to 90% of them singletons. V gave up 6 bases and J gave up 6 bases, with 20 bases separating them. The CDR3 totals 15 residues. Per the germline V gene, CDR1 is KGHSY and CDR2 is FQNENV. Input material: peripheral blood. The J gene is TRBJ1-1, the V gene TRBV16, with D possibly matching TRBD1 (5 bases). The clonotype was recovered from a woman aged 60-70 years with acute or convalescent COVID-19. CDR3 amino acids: CASSQSRTGYAEAFF. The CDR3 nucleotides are TGTGCCAGCAGTCAGAGTCGTACAGGCTATGCTGAAGCTTTCTTT.